The rows below give T cell receptor beta chains drawn from one sample of a study of chemoradiotherapy in HPV16-positive cancers. The data were produced by immunoSEQ multiplex PCR, yet TCRdb's version contains in-frame clones alone and is incomplete. Of 13,000 or so clones detected, 88% appear once; the ten largest clones hold less than 3%. The input for sequencing was blood, taken from a patient who underwent chemoradiotherapy. Source of these receptors: a human donor with HPV-associated anogenital cancer. Both conserved end residues are part of each CDR3. The D gene is left open where the match is weak. Some rows mark clone size as missing; the rest say once, few, many or name a class of expanded clone.

D gene | J gene | clone size | V gene | CDR3 DNA | CDR3 protein
. | TRBJ2-2 | . | TRBV5-5 | TGTGCCAGCAGCTCAGTCACGAAGAACACCGGGGAGCTGTTTTTT | CASSSVTKNTGELFF
. | TRBJ2-2 | . | TRBV19 | TGTGCCTCCGGGAAGTTGCTCGCTAAACACCCTGTTGCCGGGGAGCTGTTTTTT | CASGKLLAKHPVAGELFF
TRBD1 | TRBJ2-4 | . | TRBV29-1 | TGCAGCGCCCAGGCACAGGGGGTAGCCAAAAACATTCAGTACTTC | CSAQAQGVAKNIQYF
. | TRBJ1-4 | . | TRBV5-1 | TGCGCCAGCAGCTTGGGCTGGACTAATGAAAAACTGTTTTTT | CASSLGWTNEKLFF
. | TRBJ1-4 | . | TRBV19 | TGTGCCAGCCAGACAGCAACTAATGAAAAACTGTTTTTT | CASQTATNEKLFF
. | TRBJ2-7 | . | TRBV11-2 | TGTGCCAGCAGCTTAGGTGTCGAGGGGTCGCAGTACTTC | CASSLGVEGSQYF
TRBD1 | TRBJ1-3 | . | TRBV30 | TGTGCCAAGGGACAGGAAAACTCTGGAAACACCATATATTTT | CAKGQENSGNTIYF
. | TRBJ2-2 | . | TRBV5-1 | TGCGCCAGCAGCCCGACTTTGTACACCGGGGAGCTGTTTTTT | CASSPTLYTGELFF
TRBD2 | TRBJ2-2 | once | TRBV6-1 | TGTGCCAGCAGCGAACTAGCGGGGGGGCCGATCGGGGAGCTGTTTTTT | CASSELAGGPIGELFF
TRBD2 | TRBJ2-3 | . | TRBV19 | TGTGCCAGTAGTATAGGGCTAGCGGGGGTTACAGATACGCAGTATTTT | CASSIGLAGVTDTQYF
TRBD1 | TRBJ1-6 | few | TRBV7-2 | TGTGCCAGCAGCCTCCTGACACAGGGGGCTAATTCACCCCTCCACTTT | CASSLLTQGANSPLHF
. | TRBJ2-5 | . | TRBV7-9 | TGTGCCAGCAGCCAAGGGGAGACCCAGTACTTC | CASSQGETQYF
TRBD1 | TRBJ1-2 | few | TRBV5-4 | TGTGCCAGCAGCTGGGGACAGGGGGAATATGGCTACACCTTC | CASSWGQGEYGYTF